A single sample gave rise to the 13 T cell receptor beta chains below, sequenced in a study of vaccination and CD4 T cells after COVID-19. Researchers used the Oncomine TCR Beta short-read assay to sequence DNA from cultured CD4+ T cells. TCRdb used MiXCR to reprocess the PCR reads, holding one entry per CDR3 protein. The repertoire holds 11,000 or so distinct CDR3 sequences, about 79% seen once, with approximately 24% in the top ten. Antigens for these TCRs are unknown. Treatment given: roughly 11-day PBMC culture with coronavirus spike peptide pools or control peptides (ViraFEST assay). Sequencing was done on a sample of CD4+ T cells from blood, cultured in vitro. The source of these receptors is a human donor who had recovered from COVID-19.

V usage is TRBV28 and J usage is TRBJ2-1; 10 bases match TRBD1. CDR3 length: 15 amino acids. V lost 4 bases, J lost 8 bases, and 8 bases stayed unmatched. Germline CDR1 is MDHEN and CDR2 is SYDVKM. The CDR3 DNA follows: TGTGCCAGCAGTTCCCCCGGGACAGGGGCCCATGAGCAGTTCTTC. Amino acid sequence: CASSSPGTGAHEQFF.

The chain has TRBV6-1 and TRBJ1-3, with D possibly TRBD1 on 5 matching bases. The CDR3 runs 15 residues. CDR1 MNHNS and CDR2 SASEGT come from the germline V gene. Trimming pared 5 bases from V and 2 bases from J, leaving 13 bases between. CDR3 residues: CASSIRLGAGNTIYF. The CDR3 bases are TGTGCCAGCAGTATCCGCCTGGGGGCTGGAAACACCATATATTTT.

The chain joins TRBV28 to TRBJ1-6, with D possibly TRBD1 on 6 matching bases. V was clipped by 10 bases and J by 8 bases, with 21 bases between them. The CDR3 extends over 15 amino acids. CDR1 is MDHEN, CDR2 SYDVKM, per germline. CDR3 in amino acids: CATAETGTMDSPLHF. The DNA of the CDR3 is TGTGCCACGGCCGAGACCGGGACAATGGATTCACCCCTCCACTTT.

This clonotype was seen once. The CDR3: CASSSAGSTEAFF. CDR3 sequence (DNA): TGTGCCAGCAGTTCTGCAGGAAGCACTGAAGCTTTCTTT. The chain combines TRBV28 with TRBJ1-1; D is ambiguous. V gave up 4 bases and J gave up 4 bases, with 10 bases separating them. Germline values: CDR1 MDHEN, CDR2 SYDVKM. The CDR3 spans 13 residues. Variable domain in full (rest from reference TRBV28 and TRBJ1-1): DVKVTQSSRYLVKRTGEKVFLECVQDMDHENMFWYRQDPGLGLRLIYFSYDVKMKEKGDIPEGYSVSREKKERFSLILESASTNQTSMYLCASSSAGSTEAFFGQGTRLTVV.

The chain couples TRBV6-2 or TRBV6-3 to TRBJ2-7; tentative D call: TRBD1 (6 bases). V lost 5 bases and J lost 2, with 13 bases in between. The CDR3 is 14 amino acids. Germline CDR1 and CDR2: MNHEY and SVGEGT. The CDR3: CASSPQGIPYEQYF. The CDR3, as DNA: TGTGCCAGCAGTCCCCAGGGGATCCCCTACGAGCAGTACTTC.

A few counts support this clonotype. This chain links TRBV6-4 with TRBJ2-3, with 7 positions matching TRBD2. V lost 0 bases, J lost 6 bases, and 6 bases stayed unmatched. Per the germline V gene, CDR1 is MRHNA and CDR2 is SNTAGT. The CDR3 has 15 residues. DNA of the CDR3: TGTGCCAGCAGTGACTCGACGGGAGGCCCCGATACGCAGTATTTT. This gives the protein CASSDSTGGPDTQYF.

V usage is TRBV6-2 or TRBV6-3 and J usage is TRBJ1-2; perhaps TRBD1 as D (5 bases). The V and J ends lost 6 bases and 4 bases respectively, with 9 bases between them. Germline values: CDR1 MNHEY, CDR2 SVGEGT. The CDR3 length is 12 residues. The CDR3, as DNA: TGTGCCAGCAGCCGCCAGGGCTATGGCTACACCTTC. Its translation is CASSRQGYGYTF.

As for this clonotype: A read error may produce the germline difference seen at one junction end. The chain combines TRBV28 with TRBJ1-5, with D uncertain. Germline loops: CDR1 MDHEN, CDR2 SYDVKM. The CDR3 spans 12 residues. The CDR3: CASRLFNQPQHF. For the CDR3, the DNA is TGTGCCAGCAGATTATTCAATCAGCCCCAGCATTTT.

This clonotype was seen a handful of times. This chain links TRBV6-1 with TRBJ1-5; D gene uncertain. Trimming removed 6 bases from V and 2 bases from J, with 14 bases in between. CDR3 length: 15 residues. Per the germline V gene, CDR1 is MNHNS and CDR2 is SASEGT. The CDR3 region has the DNA TGTGCCAGCAGAGCCGCCCCGTTTGGCAATCAGCCCCAGCATTTT. It translates to CASRAAPFGNQPQHF.

This chain joins TRBV10-1 and TRBJ2-7; weak D call: TRBD2 (6 bases). The CDR3 loop spans 16 amino acids. The germline V gene has CDR1 WNHNN and CDR2 SYGVQD (reference sequence). V was cut by 2 bases and J by 4 bases, with 18 bases left in between. The CDR3 DNA sequence: TGCGCCAGCAGTGAGATGGCGGGACCCTCCGGTTACGAGCAGTACTTC. It yields the protein CASSEMAGPSGYEQYF.

J is TRBJ2-2 and V is TRBV20-1; D not resolved. CDR3 size: 14 residues. Per germline, CDR1 DFQATT and CDR2 SNEGSKA (reference sequence). V was trimmed by 6 bases and J by 0 bases, leaving 11 bases between them. Here the CDR3 reads CSAERGANTGELFF. In DNA form, the CDR3 reads TGCAGTGCCGAACGTGGAGCGAACACCGGGGAGCTGTTTTTT.

The chain employs TRBV6-1 and TRBJ1-2, with 9 bases matching TRBD1. Trimming at V came to 6 bases and at J to 2 bases, leaving 4 bases not matched to a gene. CDR3 length equals 14 residues. The germline gives CDR1 MNHNS, CDR2 SASEGT. DNA of the CDR3: TGTGCCAGCAGGGGACAGGGTCAGAACTATGGCTACACCTTC. Its protein is CASRGQGQNYGYTF.

This chain uses TRBV25-1 with TRBJ2-5, with D possibly matching TRBD1 (5 bases). CDR1 and CDR2 from the germline V gene are MGHDK and SYGVNS. V lost 6 bases, J lost 1 base, and 12 bases lay in between. The CDR3 spans 14 residues. CDR3 sequence reads: CASRARQTQETQYF. The CDR3 region has the DNA TGTGCCAGCAGAGCGCGACAGACCCAAGAGACCCAGTACTTC.